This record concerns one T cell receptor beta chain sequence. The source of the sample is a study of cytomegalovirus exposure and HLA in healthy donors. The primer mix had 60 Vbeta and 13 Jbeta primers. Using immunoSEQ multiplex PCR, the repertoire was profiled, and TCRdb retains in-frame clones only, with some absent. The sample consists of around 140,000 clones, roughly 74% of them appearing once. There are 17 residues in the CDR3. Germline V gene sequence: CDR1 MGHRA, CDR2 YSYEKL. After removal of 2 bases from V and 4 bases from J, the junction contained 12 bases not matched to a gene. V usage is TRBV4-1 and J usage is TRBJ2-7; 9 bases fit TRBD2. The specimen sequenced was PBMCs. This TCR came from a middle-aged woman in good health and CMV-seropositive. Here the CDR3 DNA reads TGCGCCAGCAGCCAAACCCCAAAGCGTAGCGGGAGTTACGAGCAGTACTTC. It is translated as CASSQTPKRSGSYEQYF.